The subject of this entry is one T cell receptor (beta chain). Antigen unknown. V was trimmed by 0 bases and J by 2 bases, leaving 14 bases between them. This CDR3 has 16 amino acids. Germline assignment: CDR1 SGDLS and CDR2 YYNGEE. Library construction for TCR beta used iRepertoire HTBI primers and Arm-PCR of CDR3 regions. TCRdb called the multiplex PCR reads again in MiXCR, with one record for every CDR3 protein. Seen here are 360,000 or so distinct CDR3 sequences, 16% observed once, and the top ten hold just under 30%. Time point denoted: newly diagnosed GD, antithyroid drugs for less than 3 months. Generation of the TCR library employed RNA extracted from PBMCs. The record originates from a study of regulatory T cells in long-lasting Graves disease. General study results and limits: Newly diagnosed patients shared 950 to 1,000 public clonotypes; persistent patients shared a few thousand. Under persistent disease, TRBV28, TRBJ1-2 and TRBJ2-5 were used preferentially.

The sample was also linked to a second study, of T cells in Graves' hyperthyroidism and ophthalmopathy.

The input for sequencing was peripheral blood mononuclear cells (PBMCs), taken at new diagnosis, from a patient treated with antithyroid drugs. This sequence originates from a middle-aged man with Graves disease. The chain carries TRBV9 and TRBJ2-5; D perhaps matches TRBD2 (6 bases). CDR3 bases: TGTGCCAGCAGCGTAGCCGGGGGAAAGGGGCAAGAGACCCAGTACTTC. Translated, it gives CASSVAGGKGQETQYF.